This record covers a single TCR beta chain. The table came from immunoSEQ multiplex PCR; TCRdb's copy has only in-frame clones and leaves some out. The sample records a few million clones, roughly 93% being singletons. The data originate from a study of shared clonotypes between healthy human individuals. Study overall: The donors, two women and a few men, were aged 18 to 49.

Looked up from germline, CDR1 is SGHVS and CDR2 is FNYEAQ. Between the trimmed V and J ends, which lost 1 base and 5 bases, there was a span of 21 bases. The CDR3 spans 17 residues. CD8 cells classed as naive were CD45RO-negative and positively selected for CCR7, excluding terminally differentiated effector memory CD45RA+ cells. The donors were adults (healthy and HIV-negative) with no recent acute infections or vaccinations. The sequenced material came from naive CD8+ T cells from PBMCs. The source is a man aged 18 to 35 in good health. Some clones in this sample may be carry-over from other donors' samples. V and J are TRBV7-6 and TRBJ2-7; either TRBD1 or TRBD2 may fit D (6 bases each). DNA for the CDR3: TGTGCCAGCAGCTTAGTGGCCCCCGGGGGCGAGAGCGACGAGCAGTACTTC. Encoded protein: CASSLVAPGGESDEQYF.